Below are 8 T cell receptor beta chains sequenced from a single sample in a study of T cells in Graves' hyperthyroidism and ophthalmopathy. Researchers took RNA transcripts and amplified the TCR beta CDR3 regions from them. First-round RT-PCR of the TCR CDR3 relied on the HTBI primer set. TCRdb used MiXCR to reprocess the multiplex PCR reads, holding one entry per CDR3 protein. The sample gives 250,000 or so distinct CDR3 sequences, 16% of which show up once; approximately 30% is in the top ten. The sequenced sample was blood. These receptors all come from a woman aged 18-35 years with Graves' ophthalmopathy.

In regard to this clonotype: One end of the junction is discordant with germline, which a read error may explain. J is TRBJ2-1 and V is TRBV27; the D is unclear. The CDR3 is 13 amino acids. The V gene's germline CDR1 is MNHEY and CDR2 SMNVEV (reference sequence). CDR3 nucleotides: TGTGCCAGCGGTTTATTCACGAGCAATGAGCAGTTCTTC. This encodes CASGLFTSNEQFF.

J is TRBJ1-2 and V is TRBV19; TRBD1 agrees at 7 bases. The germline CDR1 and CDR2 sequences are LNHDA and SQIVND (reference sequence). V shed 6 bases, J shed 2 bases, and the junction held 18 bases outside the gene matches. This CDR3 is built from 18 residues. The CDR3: CASSPLPAYRGDNYGYTF. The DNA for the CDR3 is TGTGCCAGTAGCCCGTTACCCGCGTACAGGGGCGACAACTATGGCTACACCTTC.

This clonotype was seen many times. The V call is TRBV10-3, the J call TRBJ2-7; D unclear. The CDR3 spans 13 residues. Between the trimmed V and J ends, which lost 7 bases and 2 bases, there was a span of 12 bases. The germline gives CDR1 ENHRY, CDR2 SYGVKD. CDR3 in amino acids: CAIKNRGPYEQYF. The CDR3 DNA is TGTGCCATCAAAAATCGCGGCCCCTACGAGCAGTACTTC.

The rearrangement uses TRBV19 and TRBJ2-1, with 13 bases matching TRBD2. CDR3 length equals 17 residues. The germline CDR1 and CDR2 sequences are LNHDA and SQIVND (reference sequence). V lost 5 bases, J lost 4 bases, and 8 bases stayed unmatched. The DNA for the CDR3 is TGTGCCAGTAGTCACATACGGACTAGCGGGGGATACAATGAGCAGTTCTTC. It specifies CASSHIRTSGGYNEQFF.

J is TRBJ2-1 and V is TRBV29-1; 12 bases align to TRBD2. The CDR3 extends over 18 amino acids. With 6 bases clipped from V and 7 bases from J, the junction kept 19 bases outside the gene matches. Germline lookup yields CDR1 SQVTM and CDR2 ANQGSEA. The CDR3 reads CSVSYPGTSGLPQNEQFF. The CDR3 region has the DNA TGCAGCGTCTCCTACCCCGGGACTAGCGGGTTGCCGCAAAATGAGCAGTTCTTC.

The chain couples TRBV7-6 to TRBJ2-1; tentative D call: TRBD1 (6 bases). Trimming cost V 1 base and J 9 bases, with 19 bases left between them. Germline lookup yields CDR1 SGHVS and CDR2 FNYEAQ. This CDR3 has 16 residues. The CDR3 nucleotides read TGTGCCAGCAGCTTAGTCGGGGCAGGGGCGCCCAGTGAGCAGTTCTTC. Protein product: CASSLVGAGAPSEQFF.

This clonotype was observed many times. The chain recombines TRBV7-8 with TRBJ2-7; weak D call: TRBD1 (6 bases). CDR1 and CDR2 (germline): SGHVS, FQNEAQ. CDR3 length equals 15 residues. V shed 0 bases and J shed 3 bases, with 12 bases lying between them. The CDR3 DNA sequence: TGTGCCAGCAGCTTAGCGACAGGCTCTTACTACGAGCAGTACTTC. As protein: CASSLATGSYYEQYF.

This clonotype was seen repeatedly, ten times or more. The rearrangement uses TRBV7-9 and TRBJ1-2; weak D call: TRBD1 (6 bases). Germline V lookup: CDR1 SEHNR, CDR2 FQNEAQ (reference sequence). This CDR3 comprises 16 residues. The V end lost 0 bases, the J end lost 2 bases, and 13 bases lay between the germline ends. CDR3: CASSLALATGNYGYTF. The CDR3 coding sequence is TGTGCCAGCAGCTTAGCCCTTGCGACAGGCAACTATGGCTACACCTTC.